This T cell receptor beta chain was retrieved from a study of shared clonotypes between healthy human individuals. Study findings and constraints: Clonotypes not shared had lower generation probabilities than those common to all four donors.

The assay was immunoSEQ multiplex PCR, and TCRdb's table has in-frame clones only and misses some. The data show roughly 1,500,000 clones, less than 99% seen once. CDR3 length: 14 residues. Trimming left V 0 bases short and J 2 bases short, with 8 bases between. Germline lookup yields CDR1 SGHKS and CDR2 YYEKEE (reference sequence). As regards this clone: Its antigen is unidentified.

The sample was naive CD4+ T cells sorted from blood. The subset here: CD45RA+ positively selected. The TCR sequence derives from a man aged 25-45 years in good health. The chain employs TRBV5-5 and TRBJ1-2; weak D call: TRBD1 (5 bases). The CDR3 reads CASSLGGGNYGYTF. The DNA of the CDR3 is TGTGCCAGCAGCTTGGGCGGGGGAAACTATGGCTACACCTTC. Based on the CDR3 plus reference TRBV5-5 and TRBJ1-2, the full variable domain is DAGVTQSPTHLIKTRGQQVTLRCSPISGHKSVSWYQQVLGQGPQFIFQYYEKEERGRGNFPDRFSARQFPNYSSELNVNALLLGDSALYLCASSLGGGNYGYTFGSGTRLTVV.